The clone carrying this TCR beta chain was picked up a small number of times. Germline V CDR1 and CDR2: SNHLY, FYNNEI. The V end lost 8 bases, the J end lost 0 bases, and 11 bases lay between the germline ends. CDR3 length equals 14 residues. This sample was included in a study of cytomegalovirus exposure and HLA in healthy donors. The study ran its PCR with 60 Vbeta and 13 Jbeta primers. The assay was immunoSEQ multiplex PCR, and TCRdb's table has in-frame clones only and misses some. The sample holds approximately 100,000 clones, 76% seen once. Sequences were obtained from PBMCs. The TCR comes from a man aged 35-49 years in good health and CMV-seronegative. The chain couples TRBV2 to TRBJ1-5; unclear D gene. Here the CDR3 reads CASVEGFSNQPQHF. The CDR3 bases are TGTGCCAGCGTCGAGGGATTTAGCAATCAGCCCCAGCATTTT. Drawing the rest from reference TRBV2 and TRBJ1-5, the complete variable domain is EPEVTQTPSHQVTQMGQEVILRCVPISNHLYFYWYRQILGQKVEFLVSFYNNEISEKSEIFDDQFSVERPDGSNFTLKIRSTKLEDSAMYFCASVEGFSNQPQHFGDGTRLSIL.